The rows below give T cell receptor beta chains drawn from one sample of a study of early T cells in non-severe SARS-CoV-2 infection. TCRdb passed the 5' RACE reads through MiXCR, listing each CDR3 protein once. This table has 65,000 to 85,000 distinct CDR3 sequences, roughly 15% appearing once. The sequenced sample consisted of whole blood. All receptors come from an adult who was a healthcare worker with PCR-confirmed SARS-CoV-2 infection or an uninfected control (not recorded which). CDR3s include the opening cysteine and the closing phenylalanine or tryptophan. The D gene is left open where the match is weak. Clone size is stated in some rows and not others, as once, few, many or a class when expanded.

clone_size	j_call	d_call	v_call	cdr3_aa	cdr3_nt
few	TRBJ2-3	TRBD2	TRBV6-4	CASSAGTSGSTDTQYF	TGTGCCAGCAGTGCCGGGACTAGCGGGAGCACAGATACGCAGTATTTT
many	TRBJ1-5	.	TRBV18	CASSQGPNQPQHF	TGTGCCAGCTCACAGGGGCCCAATCAGCCCCAGCATTTT
.	TRBJ1-2	.	TRBV28	CASSGSPSRGYTF	TGTGCCAGCAGTGGATCCCCCTCGAGGGGCTACACCTTC
many	TRBJ2-3	.	TRBV24-1	CATSDAGTDTQYF	TGTGCCACCAGTGATGCGGGCACAGATACGCAGTATTTT
.	TRBJ1-6	.	TRBV5-1	CASSLEGGDSPLHF	TGCGCCAGCAGCTTGGAGGGGGGCGATTCACCCCTCCACTTT
few	TRBJ2-3	.	TRBV6-6	CASSYRARSTDTQYF	TGTGCCAGCAGTTACCGGGCACGGAGCACAGATACGCAGTATTTT
many	TRBJ2-7	TRBD2	TRBV20-1	CSAPAIAGGTYEQYF	TGCAGTGCTCCTGCTATAGCGGGGGGAACCTACGAGCAGTACTTC
.	TRBJ1-6	TRBD1	TRBV11-1	CASSFGTVNSPLHF	TGTGCCAGCAGCTTCGGGACAGTCAATTCACCCCTCCACTTT
once	TRBJ1-1	.	TRBV25-1	CASSDIVTEAFF	TGTGCCAGCAGTGATATAGTCACTGAAGCTTTCTTT
.	TRBJ1-5	.	TRBV19	CASSLRDIHGAYQPQHF	TGTGCCAGTAGTCTGAGGGACATCCACGGGGCTTATCAGCCCCAGCATTTT
many	TRBJ2-6	TRBD1	TRBV5-1	CASSSDRPSGANVLTF	TGCGCCAGCAGCTCGGACAGGCCCTCTGGGGCCAACGTCCTGACTTTC
.	TRBJ2-3	.	TRBV20-1	CSARDAHTQYF	TGCAGTGCTAGAGATGCGCATACGCAGTATTTT
.	TRBJ1-6	TRBD1	TRBV19	CASSTRTGLGPLHF	TGTGCCAGTAGTACTCGGACAGGCTTGGGCCCCCTCCACTTT
.	TRBJ2-3	.	TRBV6-1	CASSVEYTDTQYF	TGTGCCAGCAGTGTGGAATACACAGATACGCAGTATTTT
many	TRBJ2-5	.	TRBV29-1	CSVVVGGETQYF	TGCAGCGTTGTGGTTGGAGGAGAGACCCAGTACTTC
.	TRBJ2-5	.	TRBV7-6	CASSPSGTGAQETQYF	TGTGCCAGCAGCCCGTCAGGAACGGGGGCCCAAGAGACCCAGTACTTC
.	TRBJ2-5	.	TRBV19	CASSFRTEETQYF	TGTGCCAGTAGTTTCCGCACTGAAGAGACCCAGTACTTC
few	TRBJ1-2	TRBD1	TRBV27	CASSLDAGGYYGYTF	TGTGCCAGCAGTTTAGATGCAGGGGGTTACTATGGCTACACCTTC
.	TRBJ1-3	TRBD1	TRBV20-1	CSARGRTGSLVGNTIYF	TGCAGTGCTAGAGGAAGGACAGGATCACTGGTCGGAAACACCATATATTTT
few	TRBJ2-2	.	TRBV2	CASSDGQGSRELFF	TGTGCCAGCAGTGATGGGCAGGGCAGCCGGGAGCTGTTTTTT
few	TRBJ2-1	.	TRBV7-2	CASSLVRARLTYNEQFF	TGTGCCAGCAGCTTAGTCCGTGCTCGGTTGACCTACAATGAGCAGTTCTTC
many	TRBJ2-3	.	TRBV20-1	CSARETLGSADTQYF	TGCAGCGCTAGGGAGACCTTGGGTTCAGCAGATACGCAGTATTTT
few	TRBJ1-1	.	TRBV7-9	CASSLAGGNTEAFF	TGTGCCAGCAGCTTAGCGGGCGGAAACACTGAAGCTTTCTTT